Sequencing of this T cell receptor beta chain was carried out in a study of immune evolution from preneoplasia to lung adenocarcinoma. Study-level information: HLA loss of heterozygosity: 7% AIS, roughly 15% MIA, about 35% ADC, none AAH. Study findings and constraints: Later-stage lesions seemingly showed higher T cell density and diversity than normal lung.

Regarding this clone: Its antigen is unknown.

CDR1 WSHSY and CDR2 SAAADI come from the germline V gene. Trimming took 5 bases from V and 5 from J, leaving 10 bases between them. The CDR3 extends over 12 amino acids. Premalignant or tumor cells were enriched by macro-dissection after pathologic assessment. Some clones are missing from TCRdb's copy, which holds only in-frame ones; the method was immunoSEQ multiplex PCR. The sample carries approximately 3,800 clones, around 78% recorded once. The clonotype was recovered from a person aged 60-80 years with lung adenocarcinoma. The rearrangement links TRBV10-2 to TRBJ2-7; no clear D. Source material: FFPE minimally invasive lung adenocarcinoma tissue. The CDR3 sequence is CASSHGPDEQYF. CDR3 bases: TGCGCCAGCAGTCACGGACCGGACGAGCAGTACTTC.